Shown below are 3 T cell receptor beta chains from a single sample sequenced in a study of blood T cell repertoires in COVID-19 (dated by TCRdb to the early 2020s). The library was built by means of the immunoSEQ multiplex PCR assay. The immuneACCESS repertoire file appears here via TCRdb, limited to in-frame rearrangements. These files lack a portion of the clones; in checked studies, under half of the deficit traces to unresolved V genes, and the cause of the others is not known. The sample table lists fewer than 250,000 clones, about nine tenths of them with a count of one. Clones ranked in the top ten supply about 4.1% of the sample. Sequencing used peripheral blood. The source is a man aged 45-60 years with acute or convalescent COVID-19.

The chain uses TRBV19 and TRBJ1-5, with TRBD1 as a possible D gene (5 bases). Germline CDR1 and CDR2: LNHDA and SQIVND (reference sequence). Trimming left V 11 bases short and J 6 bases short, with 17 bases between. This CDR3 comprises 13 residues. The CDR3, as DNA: TGTGCCTCCGGTGGGGGGAGAGGTCAGCCCCAGCATTTT. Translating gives CASGGGRGQPQHF.

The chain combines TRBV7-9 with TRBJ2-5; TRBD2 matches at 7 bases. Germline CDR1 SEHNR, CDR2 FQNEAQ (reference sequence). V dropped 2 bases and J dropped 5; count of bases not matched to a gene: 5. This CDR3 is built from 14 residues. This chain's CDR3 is CASSLRLAWETQYF. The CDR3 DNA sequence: TGTGCCAGCAGCTTACGACTAGCTTGGGAGACCCAGTACTTC.

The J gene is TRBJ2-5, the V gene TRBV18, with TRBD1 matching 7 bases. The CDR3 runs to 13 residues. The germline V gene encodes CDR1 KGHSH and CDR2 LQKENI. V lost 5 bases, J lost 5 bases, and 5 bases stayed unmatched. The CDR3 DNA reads TGTGCCAGCTCAAGAAGACAGGGTGAGACCCAGTACTTC. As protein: CASSRRQGETQYF.